Listed here are 21 T cell receptor beta chains from one sample, sequenced in a study of PD-1 blockade in classical Hodgkin lymphoma. Each of the patients experienced relapse following autologous stem cell transplantation, and their brentuximab vedotin exposure differed. Here immunoSEQ multiplex PCR was the method, and the copy in TCRdb shows in-frame clones only, minus some. There are more than 10,000 clones in the sample; 65% to 85% occur only once, and 20% to 30% lies in the top ten. The sample was peripheral blood mononuclear cells (PBMCs), taken at baseline. The receptors shown here come from a human donor with classical Hodgkin lymphoma.

This rearrangement joins TRBV5-4 to TRBJ2-5; TRBD1 matches 8 bases. With V trimmed by 4 bases and J by 6 bases, 5 bases remained unmatched. This CDR3 has 13 residues. Germline V lookup: CDR1 SGHNT, CDR2 YYREEE (reference sequence). The CDR3 spells CASSTDRGQTQYF. CDR3 nucleotide sequence: TGTGCCAGCAGCACAGACAGGGGACAGACCCAGTACTTC.

The chain employs TRBV29-1 and TRBJ2-1; the D call may be TRBD1 or TRBD2 (5 bases each). In germline, CDR1 is SQVTM, CDR2 ANQGSEA. Trimming removed 3 bases from V and 4 bases from J, with 13 bases in between. CDR3 length equals 14 residues. The CDR3 is CSVDMVGPYNEQFF. In nucleotides, the CDR3 is TGCAGCGTTGATATGGTGGGACCTTACAATGAGCAGTTCTTC.

This clone was recorded once. The V and J genes are TRBV5-4 and TRBJ2-1, with 9 bases fitting TRBD2. V trimming: 2 bases; J trimming: 4 bases; junction bases outside the gene matches: 7. The V gene's germline CDR1 is SGHNT and CDR2 YYREEE (reference sequence). This CDR3 has 16 amino acids. The CDR3 nucleotides read TGTGCCAGCAGCTTATTGCAGCTAGCGGGATACAATGAGCAGTTCTTC. Protein sequence: CASSLLQLAGYNEQFF.

This chain connects TRBV28 to TRBJ2-1; 7 positions agree with TRBD2. Germline trimming cut 6 bases from V and 4 bases from J; bases unmatched to any gene: 3. Germline-derived CDR1 and CDR2 are MDHEN and SYDVKM. This CDR3 comprises 13 residues. The CDR3 here is CASRGGVYNEQFF. CDR3 DNA sequence: TGTGCCAGCAGGGGGGGGGTTTACAATGAGCAGTTCTTC.

This clone has just one count. This sequence joins TRBV6-1 and TRBJ1-1; D ambiguous. CDR3 length: 14 residues. Germline V lookup: CDR1 MNHNS, CDR2 SASEGT. V was cut by 8 bases and J by 2 bases, with 15 bases left in between. Here the CDR3 reads CASEPRRSNTEAFF. The CDR3 region has the DNA TGTGCCAGCGAACCCAGGCGGTCAAACACTGAAGCTTTCTTT.

The chain uses TRBV15 and TRBJ2-2; D may be TRBD1 (5 bases). Germline-derived CDR1 and CDR2 are LNHNV and YYDKDF (reference sequence). V was trimmed by 0 bases and J by 4 bases, leaving 12 bases between them. This CDR3 is built from 16 residues. The CDR3 here is CATSRDLAGFTGELFF. CDR3 in DNA: TGTGCCACCAGCAGAGATCTCGCAGGGTTCACCGGGGAGCTGTTTTTT.

The V and J genes are TRBV5-4 and TRBJ2-3; 12 nucleotides agree with TRBD2. V dropped 0 bases and J dropped 4; count of bases not matched to a gene: 9. This CDR3 has 18 residues. The V gene's germline CDR1 is SGHNT and CDR2 YYREEE (reference sequence). CDR3 region: CASSLGASGGARADTQYF. The CDR3 bases are TGTGCCAGCAGCTTGGGAGCTAGCGGGGGGGCAAGAGCAGATACGCAGTATTTT.

The rearrangement links TRBV7-3 to TRBJ2-1; TRBD1 agrees at 8 bases. This CDR3 has 12 residues. With 3 bases clipped from V and 12 bases from J, the junction kept 4 bases outside the gene matches. Per germline, CDR1 SGHTA and CDR2 FQGTGA. The CDR3: CASSFGQGSQFF. CDR3 in DNA: TGTGCCAGCAGCTTCGGACAGGGTTCGCAGTTCTTC.

The rearrangement joins TRBV5-1 to TRBJ2-7; D might be TRBD1 or TRBD2, each matching 5 bases. This CDR3 is 15 amino acids long. Germline V lookup: CDR1 SGHRS, CDR2 YFSETQ. Trimming removed 6 bases from V and 2 bases from J, with 18 bases in between. CDR3: CASTPGGGLAYEQYF. CDR3 bases: TGCGCCAGCACCCCGGGTGGGGGTTTAGCCTACGAGCAGTACTTC.

The chain joins TRBV7-2 to TRBJ2-7; D remains unclear. Germline V gives CDR1 SGHTA, CDR2 FQGNSA. The length of the CDR3 is 14 residues. V was clipped by 1 base and J by 5 bases, with 12 bases between them. CDR3 sequence: CASSLGSRKDEQYF. CDR3 DNA: TGTGCCAGCAGCTTAGGGTCAAGGAAGGACGAGCAGTACTTC.

This chain joins TRBV5-1 and TRBJ1-2, with 7 bases matching TRBD1. J lost 7 bases, V lost 3 bases, and 3 bases had no gene match. CDR1 and CDR2 from the germline V gene are SGHRS and YFSETQ. The CDR3 totals 12 residues. In nucleotides, the CDR3 is TGCGCCAGCAGCTCCCCAGGGGGTGGCTACACCTTC. Translating it yields CASSSPGGGYTF.

The genes are TRBV5-1 and TRBJ1-1; no reliable D call. Germline V gene data show CDR1 as SGHRS and CDR2 as YFSETQ. The V end lost 0 bases, the J end lost 1 base, and 4 bases lay between the germline ends. This CDR3 contains 13 residues. CDR3 loop: CASSLGGNTEAFF. The CDR3 DNA sequence: TGCGCCAGCAGCTTGGGCGGGAACACTGAAGCTTTCTTT.

The V call is TRBV7-2, the J call TRBJ2-5; the match to TRBD1 covers 7 bases. CDR1 and CDR2 (germline): SGHTA, FQGNSA. J was trimmed by 5 bases and V by 0 bases; bases with no gene match: 6. The CDR3 covers 15 residues. The CDR3 region is CASSLAPRQGETQYF. The CDR3, as DNA: TGTGCCAGCAGCTTAGCCCCCCGACAGGGTGAGACCCAGTACTTC.

CDR3 coding DNA: TGTGCCACCAGCAGATCTAGGGGCTCTGGGGCCAACGTCCTGACTTTC. Protein: CATSRSRGSGANVLTF. This chain connects TRBV15 to TRBJ2-6; D is possibly TRBD1 (5 bases). Germline loops: CDR1 LNHNV, CDR2 YYDKDF (reference sequence). The V end was cut by 2 bases, the J end by 0 bases, with 8 bases between. The CDR3 totals 16 residues.

The J gene is TRBJ2-2, the V gene TRBV19, with a tentative D call TRBD1 (5 bases). Germline-derived CDR1 and CDR2 are LNHDA and SQIVND (reference sequence). V gave up 5 bases and J gave up 8 bases, with 15 bases separating them. This CDR3 spans 14 amino acids. The CDR3 DNA reads as TGTGCCAGTAGTCGAGTGTTAGGGGCTGGGGAGCTGTTTTTT. Encoded protein: CASSRVLGAGELFF.

The chain has TRBV28 and TRBJ2-2; D is undetermined. The V end lost 10 bases, the J end lost 9 bases, and 9 bases lay between the germline ends. Per the germline V gene, CDR1 is MDHEN and CDR2 is SYDVKM. The CDR3 has 10 residues. The CDR3 here is CATRFRELFF. As DNA, the CDR3 is TGTGCCACCAGGTTCCGGGAGCTGTTTTTT.

This rearrangement joins TRBV4-2 to TRBJ1-4; the match to TRBD1 covers 9 bases. The length of the CDR3 is 14 residues. V shed 4 bases, J shed 8 bases, and the junction held 5 bases outside the gene matches. The germline gives CDR1 LGHNA, CDR2 YNFKEQ. The CDR3 region has the DNA TGTGCCAGCAGCCCGGGACAGGGATTGGAAAAACTGTTTTTT. Protein: CASSPGQGLEKLFF.

V gene TRBV19 combines with J gene TRBJ1-2; no clear D. Germline CDR1 reads LNHDA; CDR2 reads SQIVND (reference sequence). V was trimmed by 8 bases and J by 4 bases, leaving 8 bases between them. The CDR3 is made up of 11 amino acids. The chain's CDR3 is CASSPSYGYTF. In DNA, the CDR3 is TGTGCCAGTTCCCCATCCTATGGCTACACCTTC.

This clone was seen just once. This chain links TRBV15 with TRBJ1-5; D uncertain. The CDR3 is 16 residues long. CDR1 and CDR2 from the germline V gene are LNHNV and YYDKDF (reference sequence). V was cut by 5 bases and J by 2 bases, with 16 bases left in between. The CDR3, as DNA: TGTGCCACCAGCCCCCGGCGTGGGTTGGGCAATCAGCCCCAGCATTTT. As protein: CATSPRRGLGNQPQHF.

The chain links TRBV7-9 to TRBJ2-7; D ambiguous. The V end was cut by 2 bases, the J end by 2 bases, with 7 bases between. From germline, CDR1 is SEHNR and CDR2 FQNEAQ (reference sequence). The CDR3 has 13 residues. CDR3 protein: CASSLRSAYEQYF. In nucleotides, the CDR3 is TGTGCCAGCAGCTTAAGGTCCGCCTACGAGCAGTACTTC.

The genes are TRBV6-6 and TRBJ1-1; tentative D call: TRBD1 (6 bases). V was trimmed by 5 bases and J by 4 bases, leaving 17 bases between them. Germline V CDR1 and CDR2: MNHNY, SVGAGI (reference sequence). The CDR3 loop spans 15 amino acids. The CDR3 loop is CASSGPRTDSTEAFF. The CDR3 nucleotides read TGTGCCAGCAGTGGACCTAGGACAGACTCCACTGAAGCTTTCTTT.